This T cell receptor beta chain was identified in a study of cytomegalovirus exposure and HLA in healthy donors. The length of the CDR3 is 15 residues. Deletions cut 7 bases from V and 5 bases from J, with 21 bases between. Germline CDR1 reads MNHEY; CDR2 reads SMNVEV (reference sequence). Both 60 Vbeta primers and 13 Jbeta primers went into the PCR. The repertoire was sequenced with immunoSEQ multiplex PCR; TCRdb's copy has only in-frame clones and lacks some. The sample yields under 75,000 clones, around 70% seen once. The chain is built from TRBV27 and TRBJ2-7, with D possibly matching TRBD1 (6 bases). This TCR was recovered from a human donor in good health. Sequencing was performed on PBMCs. The CDR3 DNA reads TGTGCCAGCACCGGGCAGGGGCAGGGGAGCGACGAGCAGTACTTC. Encoded protein: CASTGQGQGSDEQYF.